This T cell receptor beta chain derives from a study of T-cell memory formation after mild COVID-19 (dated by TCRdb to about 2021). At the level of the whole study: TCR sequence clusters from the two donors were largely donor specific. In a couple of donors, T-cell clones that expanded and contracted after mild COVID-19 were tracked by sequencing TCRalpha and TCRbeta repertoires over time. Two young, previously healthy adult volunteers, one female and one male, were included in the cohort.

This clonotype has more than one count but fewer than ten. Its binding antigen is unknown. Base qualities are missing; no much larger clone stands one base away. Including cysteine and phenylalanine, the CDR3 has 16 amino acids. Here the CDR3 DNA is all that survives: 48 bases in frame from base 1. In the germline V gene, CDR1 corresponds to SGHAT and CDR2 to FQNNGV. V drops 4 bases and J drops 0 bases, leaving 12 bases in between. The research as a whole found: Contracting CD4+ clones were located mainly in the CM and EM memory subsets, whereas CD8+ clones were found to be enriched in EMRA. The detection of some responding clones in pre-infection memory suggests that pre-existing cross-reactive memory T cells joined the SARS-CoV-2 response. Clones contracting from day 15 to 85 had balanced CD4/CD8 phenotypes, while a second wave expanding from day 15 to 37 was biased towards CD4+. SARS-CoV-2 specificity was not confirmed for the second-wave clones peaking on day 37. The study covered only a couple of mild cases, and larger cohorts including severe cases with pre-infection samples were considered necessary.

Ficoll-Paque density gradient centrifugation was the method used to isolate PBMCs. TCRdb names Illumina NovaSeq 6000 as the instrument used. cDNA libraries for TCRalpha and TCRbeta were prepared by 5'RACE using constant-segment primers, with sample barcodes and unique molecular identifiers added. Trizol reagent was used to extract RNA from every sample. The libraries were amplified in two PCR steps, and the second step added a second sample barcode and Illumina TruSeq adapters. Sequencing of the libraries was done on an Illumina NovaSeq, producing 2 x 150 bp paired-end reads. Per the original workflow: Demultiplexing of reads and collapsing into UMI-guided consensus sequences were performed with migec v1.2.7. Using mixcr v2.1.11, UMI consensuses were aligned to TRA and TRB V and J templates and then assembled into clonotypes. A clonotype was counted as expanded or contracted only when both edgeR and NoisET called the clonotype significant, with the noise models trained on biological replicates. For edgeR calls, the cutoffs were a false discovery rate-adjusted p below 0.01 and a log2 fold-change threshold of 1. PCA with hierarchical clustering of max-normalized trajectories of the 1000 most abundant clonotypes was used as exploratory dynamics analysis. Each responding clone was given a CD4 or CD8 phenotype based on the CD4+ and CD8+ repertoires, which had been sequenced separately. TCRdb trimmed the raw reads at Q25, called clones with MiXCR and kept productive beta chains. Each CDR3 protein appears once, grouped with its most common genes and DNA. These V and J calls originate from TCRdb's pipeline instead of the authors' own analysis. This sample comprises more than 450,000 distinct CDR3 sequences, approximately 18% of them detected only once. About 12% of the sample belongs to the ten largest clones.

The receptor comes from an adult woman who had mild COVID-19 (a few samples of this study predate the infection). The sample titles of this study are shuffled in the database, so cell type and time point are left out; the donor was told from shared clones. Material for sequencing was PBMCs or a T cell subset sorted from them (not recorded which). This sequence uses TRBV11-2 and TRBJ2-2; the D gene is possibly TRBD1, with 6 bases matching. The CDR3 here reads CASSSRQEANTGELFF. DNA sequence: TGTGCCAGCAGCTCCCGACAGGAGGCGAACACCGGGGAGCTGTTTTTT.